Below, one T cell receptor beta chain is given with its context. This clonotype came up many times. No cognate antigen has been identified for it. No base-level quality is on record; no much larger clone is a single base apart. Read against the paper, the sample's time point label means: 45 to 50 days after influenza vaccine administration. The data belong to a study of response to subunit inactivated influenza vaccine (dated 2018 in TCRdb). A note on the overall study: To follow how T cells responded to a trivalent subunit inactivated influenza vaccine, the researchers relied on deep quantitative profiling of the T cell receptor repertoire.

The study at large found these results: The authors suggested that each seasonal influenza vaccination may recruit only a limited number of new T cells.

Receptor amplification or capture employed RT-PCR. Sequenced using an Illumina HiSeq 2500. The raw public data were reprocessed by TCRdb itself: fastp quality trimming at Q25, MiXCR clonotype calling, in-frame beta chains only. Rows with a matching CDR3 protein are joined into one entry that keeps the most common DNA and genes. This sample is represented by around 480,000 distinct CDR3 sequences; approximately 9.9% of them were singletons. The biggest ten clones account for roughly 12% of the sample. From the cysteine through the phenylalanine, the CDR3 covers 13 amino acids. Solely the CDR3 DNA is kept, with 39 bases framed from the first base. V was cut back by 4 bases and J by 4 bases, leaving a gap of 11 bases between them.

Recombination linked TRBV12-3 or TRBV12-4 to TRBJ2-7; the D gene is tentatively TRBD1 or TRBD2, each matching 6 bases. The sequence derives from a man aged 50 or older who received an inactivated influenza vaccine. Donor details come from another sample of the same person, matched by shared clones. This material consisted of PBMCs from blood, taken about 40 days after vaccination. The bases read TGTGCCAGCAGTTGGGGGGACAAATACGAGCAGTACTTC. Its protein product is CASSWGDKYEQYF.